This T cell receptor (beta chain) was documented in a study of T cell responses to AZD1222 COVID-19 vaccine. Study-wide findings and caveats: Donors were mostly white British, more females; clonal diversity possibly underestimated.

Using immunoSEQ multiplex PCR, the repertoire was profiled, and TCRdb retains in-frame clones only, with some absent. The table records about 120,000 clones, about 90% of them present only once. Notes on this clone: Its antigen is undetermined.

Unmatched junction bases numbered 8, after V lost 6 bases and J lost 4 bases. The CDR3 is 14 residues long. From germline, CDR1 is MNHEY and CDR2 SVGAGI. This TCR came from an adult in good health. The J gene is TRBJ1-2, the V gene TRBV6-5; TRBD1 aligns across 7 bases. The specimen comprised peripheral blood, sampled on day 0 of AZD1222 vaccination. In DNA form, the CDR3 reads TGTGCCAGCAGCTTAACAGGGGAGACCTATGGCTACACCTTC. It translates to CASSLTGETYGYTF.